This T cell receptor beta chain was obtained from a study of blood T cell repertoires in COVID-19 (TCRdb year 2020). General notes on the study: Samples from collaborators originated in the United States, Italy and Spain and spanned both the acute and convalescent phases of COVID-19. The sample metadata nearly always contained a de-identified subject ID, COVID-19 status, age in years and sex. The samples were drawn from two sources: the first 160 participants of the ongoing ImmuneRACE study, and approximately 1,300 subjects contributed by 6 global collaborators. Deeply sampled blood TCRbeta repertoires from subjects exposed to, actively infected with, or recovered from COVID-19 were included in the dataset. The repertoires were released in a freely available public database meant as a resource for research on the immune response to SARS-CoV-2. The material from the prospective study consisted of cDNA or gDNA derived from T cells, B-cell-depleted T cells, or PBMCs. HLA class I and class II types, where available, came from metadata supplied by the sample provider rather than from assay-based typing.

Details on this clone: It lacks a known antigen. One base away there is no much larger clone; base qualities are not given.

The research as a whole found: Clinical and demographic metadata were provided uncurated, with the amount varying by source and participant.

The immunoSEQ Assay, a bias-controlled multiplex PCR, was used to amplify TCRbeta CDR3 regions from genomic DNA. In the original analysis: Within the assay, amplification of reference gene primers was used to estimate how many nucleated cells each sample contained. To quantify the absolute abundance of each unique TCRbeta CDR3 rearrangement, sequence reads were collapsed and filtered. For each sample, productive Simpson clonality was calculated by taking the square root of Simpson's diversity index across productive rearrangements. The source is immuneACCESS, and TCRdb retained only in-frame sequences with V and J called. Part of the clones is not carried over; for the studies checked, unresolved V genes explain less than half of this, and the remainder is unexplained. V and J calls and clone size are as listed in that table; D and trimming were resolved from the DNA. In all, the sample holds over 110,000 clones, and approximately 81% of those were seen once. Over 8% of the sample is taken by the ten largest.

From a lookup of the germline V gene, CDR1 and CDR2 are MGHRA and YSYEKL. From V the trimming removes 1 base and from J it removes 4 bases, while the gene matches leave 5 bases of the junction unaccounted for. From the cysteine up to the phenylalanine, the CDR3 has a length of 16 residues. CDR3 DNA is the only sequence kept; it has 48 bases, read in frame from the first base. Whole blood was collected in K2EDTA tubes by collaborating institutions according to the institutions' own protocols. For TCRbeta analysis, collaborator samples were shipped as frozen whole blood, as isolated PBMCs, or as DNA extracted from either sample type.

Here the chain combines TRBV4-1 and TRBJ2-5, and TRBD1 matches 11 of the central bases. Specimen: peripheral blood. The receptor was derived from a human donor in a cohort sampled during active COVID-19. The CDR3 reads CASSQVAGTGGETQYF. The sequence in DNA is TGCGCCAGCAGCCAAGTCGCCGGGACAGGGGGAGAGACCCAGTACTTC.